This T cell receptor beta chain was profiled in a study of response to subunit inactivated influenza vaccine. Study results and limitations: Only a handful of new T cells, the authors suggested, are recruited with each seasonal influenza vaccination.

The table lists this clonotype with many counts. What it recognizes is unknown. Using its own MiXCR run on the RT-PCR reads, TCRdb lists one record per CDR3 protein. Of 650,000 to 800,000 distinct CDR3 sequences listed, approximately 14% are singletons. V lost 1 base and J 9 bases, leaving 7 bases between the germline ends. CDR3 length: 12 residues. The germline gives CDR1 SGHVS, CDR2 FNYEAQ. This TCR was recovered from a man aged 50-59 years who received an inactivated influenza vaccine. Sequences were derived from PBMCs from blood, sampled 14 days before vaccination. This chain connects TRBV7-6 to TRBJ1-5; weak D call: TRBD1 (5 bases). The CDR3 loop reads CASSLGQGPQHF. Here the CDR3 DNA reads TGTGCCAGCAGCTTAGGCCAGGGGCCCCAGCATTTT.